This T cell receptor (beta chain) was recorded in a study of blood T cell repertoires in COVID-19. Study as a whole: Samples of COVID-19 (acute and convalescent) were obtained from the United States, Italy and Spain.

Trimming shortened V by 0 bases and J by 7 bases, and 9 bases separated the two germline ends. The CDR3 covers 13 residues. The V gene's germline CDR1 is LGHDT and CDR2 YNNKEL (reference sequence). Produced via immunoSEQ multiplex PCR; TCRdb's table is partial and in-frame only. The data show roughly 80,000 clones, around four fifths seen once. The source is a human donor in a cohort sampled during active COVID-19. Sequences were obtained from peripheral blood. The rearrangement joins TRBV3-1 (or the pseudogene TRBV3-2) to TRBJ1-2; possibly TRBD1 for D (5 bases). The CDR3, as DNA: TGTGCCAGCAGCCAAGAGGGGCTAGGTGGCTACACCTTC. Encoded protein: CASSQEGLGGYTF.